The 19 T cell receptor beta chains below come from one sample, sequenced in a study of blood T cell repertoires in COVID-19. Libraries were prepared by immunoSEQ multiplex PCR; TCRdb keeps only in-frame clonotypes and omits some of them. The sample contains 200,000 to 300,000 clones, 88% of which appear only once. Sample: peripheral blood. The receptors shown here come from a woman in her 30s with acute or convalescent COVID-19.

The chain employs TRBV6-5 and TRBJ1-2; 7 bases are a match to TRBD1. CDR1 is MNHEY, CDR2 SVGAGI, per germline. The CDR3 extends over 15 amino acids. J gave up 3 bases and V 6 bases, and 10 bases lay outside the gene matches. The CDR3 DNA follows: TGTGCCAGCAGAACCCCGGGACAGAGGCACTATGGCTACACCTTC. Its translation is CASRTPGQRHYGYTF.

The chain combines TRBV29-1 with TRBJ2-7; D might be TRBD2 (6 bases). The CDR3 sequence is 12 residues long. The V end lost 7 bases, the J end lost 2 bases, and 12 bases lay between the germline ends. CDR1 is SQVTM and CDR2 is ANQGSEA in the germline V gene. The CDR3 DNA sequence: TGCAGCGGCGGGACTTCCACCTACGAGCAGTACTTC. As protein: CSGGTSTYEQYF.

The chain has TRBV19 and TRBJ2-2, with unresolved D. Trimming removed 7 bases at V and 0 bases at J, with 12 bases between. The CDR3 runs to 15 residues. The germline V gene has CDR1 LNHDA and CDR2 SQIVND (reference sequence). The CDR3 DNA reads TGTGCCAGTACCCGTAACAACGCGAACACCGGGGAGCTGTTTTTT. This translates into CASTRNNANTGELFF.

V is TRBV29-1 and J is TRBJ2-1; 8 positions agree with TRBD2. CDR1 SQVTM and CDR2 ANQGSEA come from the germline V gene. V was clipped by 4 bases and J by 4 bases; unmatched bases: 6. CDR3 length: 14 residues. This CDR3 is CSVVVAGGYNEQFF. CDR3 coding DNA: TGCAGCGTTGTGGTGGCGGGAGGATACAATGAGCAGTTCTTC.

The CDR3 nucleotides are TGCGCCAGCAGCTTAGGGGGCCACGAGCAGTACTTC. Protein: CASSLGGHEQYF. This chain uses TRBV5-1 with TRBJ2-7; 7 bases fit TRBD1. CDR3 length: 12 amino acids. The germline gives CDR1 SGHRS, CDR2 YFSETQ. Unmatched junction bases numbered 1, after V lost 2 bases and J lost 5 bases.

CDR3 nucleotides: TGTGCCATACCAAGAGGTGGTAGCAGTACCGGGGAGCTGTTTTTT. Its translation is CAIPRGGSSTGELFF. The J gene is TRBJ2-2, the V gene TRBV10-3, with D hard to call. The germline V gene encodes CDR1 ENHRY and CDR2 SYGVKD. This CDR3 comprises 15 residues. Between the trimmed V and J ends, which lost 9 bases and 5 bases, there was a span of 19 bases.

The chain joins TRBV7-3 to TRBJ1-2; tentatively, D is TRBD1 (5 bases). V was pared by 5 bases and J by 3 bases, with 10 bases between. The CDR3 extends over 13 amino acids. The V gene's germline CDR1 is SGHTA and CDR2 FQGTGA. The CDR3 coding sequence is TGTGCCAGCAGCACACAGGCTGACTATGGCTACACCTTC. Translating it yields CASSTQADYGYTF.

The chain couples TRBV5-1 to TRBJ2-3; TRBD1 matches 9 bases. The germline CDR1 and CDR2 sequences are SGHRS and YFSETQ. The CDR3 contains 17 residues. Germline trimming cut 4 bases from V and 6 bases from J; bases unmatched to any gene: 15. The CDR3 nucleotides are TGCGCCAGCAGCCTTCGGACAGGGGCCTTGGGGTGGGATACGCAGTATTTT. Encoded protein: CASSLRTGALGWDTQYF.

The chain employs TRBV11-3 and TRBJ2-7, with 7 bases that match TRBD1. The CDR3 length is 13 residues. V dropped 5 bases and J dropped 2; count of bases not matched to a gene: 3. Germline V lookup: CDR1 SGHNT, CDR2 YENEEA. The CDR3 sequence: CASSPGTAYEQYF. The CDR3 coding sequence is TGTGCCAGCAGCCCCGGGACAGCCTACGAGCAGTACTTC. Filled out from reference TRBV11-3 and TRBJ2-7, the complete variable domain reads EAGVVQSPRYKIIEKKQPVAFWCNPISGHNTLYWYLQNLGQGPELLIRYENEEAVDDSQLPKDRFSAERLKGVDSTLKIQPAELGDSAVYLCASSPGTAYEQYFGPGTRLTVT.

The chain couples TRBV30 to TRBJ1-2; D may be TRBD1 (6 bases). The germline V gene encodes CDR1 GTSNPN and CDR2 SVGIG (reference sequence). V lost 2 bases and J 8 bases, leaving 12 bases between the germline ends. This CDR3 spans 12 amino acids. The chain's CDR3 is CAWSLQGGGYTF. The CDR3 region has the DNA TGTGCCTGGAGTCTACAGGGTGGAGGCTACACCTTC.

The rearrangement links TRBV11-2 to TRBJ2-1; TRBD2 matches at 10 bases. The V gene's germline CDR1 is SGHAT and CDR2 FQNNGV. This CDR3 has 15 amino acids. The trim removed 5 bases at V and 4 bases at J, leaving 5 bases unmatched. CDR3 bases: TGTGCCAGCAGCGCGGGACTAGCGTCTTACAATGAGCAGTTCTTC. Residues: CASSAGLASYNEQFF.

The V gene is TRBV5-6, the J gene TRBJ1-6, with D unclear. Germline CDR1 and CDR2: SGHDT and YYEEEE. V was cut by 4 bases and J by 8 bases, with 10 bases left in between. CDR3 length equals 13 residues. The CDR3 nucleotides read TGTGCCAGCAGCCCGCAGTCACATTCACCCCTCCACTTT. Encoded protein: CASSPQSHSPLHF.

This chain uses TRBV7-6 with TRBJ2-2, with TRBD2 matching 11 bases. The trim removed 5 bases at V and 7 bases at J, leaving 12 bases unmatched. Germline-derived CDR1 and CDR2 are SGHVS and FNYEAQ. The CDR3 has 17 residues. The CDR3 protein is CASSDSLAGGRVGELFF. CDR3 bases: TGTGCCAGCAGCGATTCTCTAGCGGGAGGACGAGTCGGGGAGCTGTTTTTT.

The rearrangement uses TRBV6-5 and TRBJ1-2; 9 positions agree with TRBD1. Germline V CDR1 and CDR2: MNHEY, SVGAGI. Losses at the gene ends were 9 bases for V and 2 bases for J; bases not matched to a gene: 10. The CDR3 runs to 15 residues. CDR3 residues: CASGTGINRNYGYTF. CDR3 nucleotides: TGTGCCAGTGGGACAGGGATCAACCGGAACTATGGCTACACCTTC.

This clone was seen a single time. The chain employs TRBV12-3 or TRBV12-4 and TRBJ1-2, with D possibly TRBD1 on 5 matching bases. The CDR3 spans 13 residues. Deletions cut 6 bases from V and 2 bases from J, with 10 bases between. The CDR3 sequence is CASSLTGNYGYTF. For the CDR3, the DNA is TGTGCCAGCAGCCTAACAGGAAACTATGGCTACACCTTC.

The sample holds a few counts of this clone. The chain recombines TRBV19 with TRBJ2-5; no definite D call. Germline-derived CDR1 and CDR2 are LNHDA and SQIVND (reference sequence). V lost 5 bases and J 2 bases, leaving 12 bases between the germline ends. The CDR3 covers 14 residues. Here the CDR3 DNA reads TGTGCCAGTAGTCCCTTTGGGCCGCAAGAGACCCAGTACTTC. It codes for CASSPFGPQETQYF.

The J gene is TRBJ1-5, the V gene TRBV19; D unresolved. Germline V lookup: CDR1 LNHDA, CDR2 SQIVND (reference sequence). This CDR3 contains 12 residues. Trimming took off 8 bases at V and 4 bases at J, with 9 bases between the two ends. CDR3 sequence (DNA): TGTGCCAGTTCGACTGTAAATCAGCCCCAGCATTTT. Amino acids: CASSTVNQPQHF.

In its sample, this clone was seen once. The chain combines TRBV11-3 with TRBJ2-3, with 13 bases aligning to TRBD2. This CDR3 has 17 residues. The trim removed 1 base at V and 4 bases at J, leaving 5 bases unmatched. CDR1 and CDR2 (germline): SGHNT, YENEEA. CDR3 nucleotide sequence: TGTGCCAGCAGCTTAGCCGGACTAGCGGGAGTTTCAGATACGCAGTATTTT. Translating gives CASSLAGLAGVSDTQYF.

This chain uses TRBV5-1 with TRBJ2-1; 9 nucleotides align to TRBD1. Germline trimming cut 4 bases from V and 8 bases from J; bases unmatched to any gene: 10. Germline-derived CDR1 and CDR2 are SGHRS and YFSETQ. This CDR3 is 15 amino acids long. CDR3 sequence reads: CASSRTGTGIHEQFF. The CDR3 DNA sequence: TGCGCCAGCAGCAGAACCGGGACAGGGATCCATGAGCAGTTCTTC.